This T cell receptor (beta chain) came from a study of T cells in Graves' hyperthyroidism and ophthalmopathy. Study at large: Peripheral blood was collected at initial diagnosis, before any treatment.

Patients counted as stable if ophthalmopathy did not develop within 18 months. The patients, who ranged from 18 to 65 in age, presented with newly diagnosed hyperthyroidism lasting under 2 months. Researchers amplified the TCR beta CDR3 regions from RNA transcripts. RT-PCR in the first round (using the HTBI primer set) targeted the TCR CDR3. One entry per CDR3 protein, called by TCRdb with MiXCR from the multiplex PCR reads. The top ten hold 49% of the sample, which has about 340,000 distinct CDR3 sequences, around a sixth seen once. In this sample, this clonotype turned up a few times. Germline CDR1 reads MDHEN; CDR2 reads SYDVKM. This CDR3 is 15 amino acids long. Trimming cost V 4 bases and J 5 bases, with 15 bases left between them.

The TCR comes from a woman aged 45 to 65 with Graves' hyperthyroidism. Specimen: blood. The chain links TRBV28 to TRBJ2-4; weak D call: TRBD1 (6 bases). The CDR3 DNA reads TGTGCCAGCAGTTCATACAGGGTGAAGGAAAACATTCAGTACTTC. It encodes CASSSYRVKENIQYF.